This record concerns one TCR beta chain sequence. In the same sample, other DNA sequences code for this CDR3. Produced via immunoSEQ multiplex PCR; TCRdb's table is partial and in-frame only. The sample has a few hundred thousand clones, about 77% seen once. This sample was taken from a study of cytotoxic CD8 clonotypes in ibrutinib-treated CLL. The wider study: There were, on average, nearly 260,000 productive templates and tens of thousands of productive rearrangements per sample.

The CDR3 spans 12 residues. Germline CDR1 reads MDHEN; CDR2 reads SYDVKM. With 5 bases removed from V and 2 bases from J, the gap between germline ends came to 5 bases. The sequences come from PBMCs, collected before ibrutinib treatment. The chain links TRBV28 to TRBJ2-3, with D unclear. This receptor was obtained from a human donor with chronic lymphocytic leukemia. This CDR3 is CASSPYTDTQYF. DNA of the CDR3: TGTGCCAGCAGTCCGTACACAGATACGCAGTATTTT.